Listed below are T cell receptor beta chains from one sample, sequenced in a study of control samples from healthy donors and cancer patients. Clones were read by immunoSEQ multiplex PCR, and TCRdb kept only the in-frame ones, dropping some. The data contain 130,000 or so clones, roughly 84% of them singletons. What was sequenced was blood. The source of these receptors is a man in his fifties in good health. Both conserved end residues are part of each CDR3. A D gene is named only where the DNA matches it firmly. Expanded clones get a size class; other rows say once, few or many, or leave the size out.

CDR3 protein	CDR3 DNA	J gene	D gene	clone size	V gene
CATLPLSSYNEQFF	TGTGCCACGCTACCACTGAGCTCCTACAATGAGCAGTTCTTC	TRBJ2-1	NA	NA	TRBV2
CASSYDIAEQYF	TGCGCCAGCAGCTATGACATCGCCGAGCAGTACTTC	TRBJ2-7	NA	once	TRBV5-1
CASSFDLGSSGNTIYF	TGTGCCAGCAGCTTCGATTTGGGGTCTTCTGGAAACACCATATATTTT	TRBJ1-3	NA	NA	TRBV13
CASSQGSGGRGADTQYF	TGTGCCAGCAGCCAAGGGAGCGGCGGCAGGGGAGCAGATACGCAGTATTTT	TRBJ2-3	NA	NA	TRBV4-2
CASSLATIGGVNEQFF	TGTGCCAGCAGCTTAGCGACCATCGGGGGAGTCAATGAGCAGTTCTTC	TRBJ2-1	NA	NA	TRBV7-9
CASSESGMIGETQYF	TGTGCCAGCAGTGAATCCGGTATGATAGGAGAGACCCAGTACTTC	TRBJ2-5	NA	NA	TRBV2
CATSDSRVLYGYTF	TGTGCCACCAGTGACTCCCGGGTTCTCTATGGCTACACCTTC	TRBJ1-2	NA	NA	TRBV24-1
CAISEVDQPQHF	TGTGCCATCAGTGAGGTGGATCAGCCCCAGCATTTT	TRBJ1-5	NA	NA	TRBV10-3
CASSGRDRVSYEQYF	TGTGCCAGCAGCGGCCGGGACAGGGTCTCCTACGAGCAGTACTTC	TRBJ2-7	TRBD1	NA	TRBV5-8
CASSRHGTAYEQYF	TGTGCCAGCAGCCGACACGGGACAGCCTACGAGCAGTACTTC	TRBJ2-7	TRBD1	NA	TRBV28
CASTSVGQGRWNTEAFF	TGTGCCAGCACTTCGGTGGGGCAGGGGAGATGGAACACTGAAGCTTTCTTT	TRBJ1-1	NA	NA	TRBV2
CASSLDRAGGTDTQYF	TGTGCCAGCAGCTTGGACAGGGCGGGCGGGACAGATACGCAGTATTTT	TRBJ2-3	NA	NA	TRBV5-5
CASRDGSGGYQETQYF	TGTGCCAGCAGAGACGGTAGCGGGGGGTACCAAGAGACCCAGTACTTC	TRBJ2-5	TRBD2	NA	TRBV2
CASSQEYRDIVGSAQYF	TGTGCCAGCAGCCAAGAGTATAGGGACATCGTGGGAAGTGCCCAGTACTTC	TRBJ2-5	NA	NA	TRBV4-2
CASRLRDKAYEQYF	TGTGCCAGCAGACTCCGGGACAAAGCCTACGAGCAGTACTTC	TRBJ2-7	NA	few	TRBV27